The source of this T cell receptor (beta chain) is a study of neoadjuvant nivolumab and ipilimumab in lung cancer. Study findings and constraints: Pretherapy blood TCR richness correlated positively with resected tumor richness.

TCRdb's copy holds only in-frame clones and misses some; the assay was immunoSEQ multiplex PCR. The sample lists roughly 34,000 clones; under 95% were seen once. This CDR3 is built from 15 residues. Germline CDR1 MGHRA, CDR2 YSYEKL. V lost 0 bases, J lost 4 bases, and 3 bases stayed unmatched. Notes on this clone: The antigen is unknown.

The sequences come from peripheral blood, collected after neoadjuvant nivolumab, alone or with ipilimumab, at or shortly before surgery. The V gene is TRBV4-1, the J gene TRBJ1-5; 7 bases fit TRBD1. The source is an adult with non-small cell lung cancer. For the CDR3, the DNA is TGCGCCAGCAGCCAAGAAGGGACAGCAAATCAGCCCCAGCATTTT. Translation gives CASSQEGTANQPQHF.